These 17 T cell receptor beta chains share one sample of origin, sequenced in a study of T cells in Graves' hyperthyroidism and ophthalmopathy. Amplified TCR beta CDR3 regions derived from RNA transcripts. With the HTBI primer set, the TCR CDR3 went through a first round of RT-PCR. Using its own MiXCR run on the multiplex PCR reads, TCRdb lists one record per CDR3 protein. This repertoire shows hundreds of thousands of distinct CDR3 sequences, about 15% found once; its top ten account for 25% to 30%. What was sequenced was blood. The receptors stem from a woman aged 18-35 years with Graves' ophthalmopathy.

The CDR3 region has the DNA TGCAGTGCTAGAGATCCCGAGGGCGTAGACAGCACGCAGTACTTC. Its translation: CSARDPEGVDSTQYF. V and J are TRBV20-1 and TRBJ2-7; D tentatively fits TRBD1 or TRBD2 (5 bases each). The germline gives CDR1 DFQATT, CDR2 SNEGSKA (reference sequence). The CDR3 sequence is 15 residues long. The ends were cut back, 0 bases at V and 9 bases at J, with 21 bases in the middle.

This clonotype was detected ten times or more. The genes are TRBV7-9 and TRBJ2-7, with no clear D. Germline V lookup: CDR1 SEHNR, CDR2 FQNEAQ (reference sequence). The CDR3 is 14 amino acids. The ends were cut back, 5 bases at V and 0 bases at J, with 11 bases in the middle. The CDR3 sequence: CASSPRLSSYEQYF. In nucleotides, the CDR3 is TGTGCCAGCAGCCCCCGACTCAGCTCCTACGAGCAGTACTTC.

This clonotype has a count of ten or more. The chain joins TRBV30 to TRBJ1-3; D unclear. The germline gives CDR1 GTSNPN, CDR2 SVGIG (reference sequence). This CDR3 comprises 15 residues. V was shortened by 0 bases and J by 2 bases, with 11 bases between the two germline ends. The CDR3 bases are TGTGCCTGGAGTGTACTCCGACACGCTGGAAACACCATATATTTT. Amino acid sequence: CAWSVLRHAGNTIYF.

The rearrangement links TRBV9 to TRBJ2-5; TRBD1 aligns across 7 bases. Germline V gene lookup returns CDR1 SGDLS and CDR2 YYNGEE. V shed 4 bases and J 2 bases; nucleotides not matched to a gene: 5. The CDR3 is made up of 14 amino acids. As DNA, the CDR3 is TGTGCCAGCAGCCCACGGGGACAGCAAGAGACCCAGTACTTC. Its translation is CASSPRGQQETQYF.

This clonotype was recorded many times. The junction shows a germline mismatch at one end, possibly a read error. The chain employs TRBV2 and TRBJ2-5, with 11 nucleotides matching TRBD1. CDR1 and CDR2 from the germline V gene are SNHLY and FYNNEI. The CDR3 has 16 residues. In DNA form, the CDR3 reads TGTGCCAACAGTCGCCGGGACAGGGGGGGTCGAGAGACCCAGTACTTC. It encodes CANSRRDRGGRETQYF.

This clonotype occurred many times. This chain uses TRBV7-9 with TRBJ2-6, with D hard to call. Germline CDR1 SEHNR, CDR2 FQNEAQ (reference sequence). Trimming stripped 6 bases from V and 4 bases from J, with 7 bases between. This CDR3 is built from 13 residues. The CDR3 DNA reads TGTGCCAGCAGGGACGGGGGGGCCAACGTCCTGACTTTC. This gives the protein CASRDGGANVLTF.

This clonotype was detected a few times. Given a much more abundant clone one base away, this may be a read error. This chain joins TRBV28 and TRBJ1-2; unclear D gene. This CDR3 region has 11 residues. Germline CDR1 and CDR2: MDHEN and SYDVKM. The ends were cut back, 6 bases at V and 7 bases at J, with 9 bases in the middle. The CDR3 here is CASRTTVGYTF. The DNA for the CDR3 is TGTGCCAGCAGGACTACGGTTGGCTACACCTTC.

This clonotype was detected many times. V gene TRBV4-1 combines with J gene TRBJ2-1; D uncertain. V lost 3 bases, J lost 2 bases, and 11 bases lay in between. Germline CDR1 and CDR2: MGHRA and YSYEKL. This CDR3 comprises 15 residues. The CDR3 coding sequence is TGCGCCAGCAGCCAGGCTTCCGCACCCTACAATGAGCAGTTCTTC. It yields the protein CASSQASAPYNEQFF.

This clonotype was detected many times. V gene TRBV28 combines with J gene TRBJ1-3; D is unclear. From germline, CDR1 is MDHEN and CDR2 SYDVKM. The CDR3 is 14 residues long. The ends were cut back, 6 bases at V and 0 bases at J, with 9 bases in the middle. Here the CDR3 DNA reads TGTGCCAGCAGGTCCCCGAGCTCTGGAAACACCATATATTTT. This gives the protein CASRSPSSGNTIYF.

This clonotype was counted once. The chain joins TRBV19 to TRBJ2-7; tentatively, D is TRBD2 (6 bases). The V end was cut by 3 bases, the J end by 4 bases, with 7 bases between. Per germline, CDR1 LNHDA and CDR2 SQIVND (reference sequence). This CDR3 region has 12 residues. CDR3 DNA sequence: TGTGCCAGTAGTATCGGGGGATACGAGCAGTACTTC. It translates to CASSIGGYEQYF.

In its sample, this clonotype was seen many times. The chain combines TRBV2 with TRBJ2-6, with 13 bases that match TRBD2. The CDR3 is made up of 17 amino acids. Germline V lookup: CDR1 SNHLY, CDR2 FYNNEI. The trim removed 8 bases at V and 0 bases at J, leaving 4 bases unmatched. CDR3 bases: TGTGCCAGCGCAGGACTAGCGGGAGTCTCTGGGGCCAACGTCCTGACTTTC. It specifies CASAGLAGVSGANVLTF. The variable domain in full, completed from reference TRBV2 and TRBJ2-6, reads EPEVTQTPSHQVTQMGQEVILRCVPISNHLYFYWYRQILGQKVEFLVSFYNNEISEKSEIFDDQFSVERPDGSNFTLKIRSTKLEDSAMYFCASAGLAGVSGANVLTFGAGSRLTVL.

This clonotype was detected many times. This chain joins TRBV9 and TRBJ1-3; D gene uncertain. The CDR3 sequence is 15 residues long. V dropped 0 bases and J dropped 0 bases, with 7 bases sitting between them. Germline CDR1 reads SGDLS; CDR2 reads YYNGEE. The CDR3 DNA reads TGTGCCAGCAGCGTAGGGCCAGGCTCTGGAAACACCATATATTTT. Its translation is CASSVGPGSGNTIYF.

This clonotype was seen a handful of times. V is TRBV10-1 and J is TRBJ2-3; D is undetermined. CDR3 length: 11 residues. V lost 5 bases to trimming and J lost 6 bases, with 6 bases between them. Germline values: CDR1 WNHNN, CDR2 SYGVQD (reference sequence). The chain's CDR3 is CASSYSDTQYF. The CDR3 DNA is TGCGCCAGCAGTTATTCGGATACGCAGTATTTT.

This clonotype was counted ten times or more. The chain links TRBV7-2 to TRBJ2-5, with D tentatively TRBD1 (5 bases). Trimming removed 1 base at V and 5 bases at J, with 11 bases between. The CDR3 totals 14 residues. The V gene's germline CDR1 is SGHTA and CDR2 FQGNSA. CDR3 region: CASSLVRVHETQYF. The CDR3 DNA is TGTGCCAGCAGCTTAGTCAGGGTCCACGAGACCCAGTACTTC. The full variable domain, with the rest looked up from reference TRBV7-2 and TRBJ2-5, is GAGVSQSPSNKVTEKGKDVELRCDPISGHTALYWYRQSLGQGLEFLIYFQGNSAPDKSGLPSDRFSAERTGGSVSTLTIQRTQQEDSAVYLCASSLVRVHETQYFGPGTRLLVL.

Points on this clonotype: Since a much larger clone is just one base distant, this may be a read error. The J gene is TRBJ2-4, the V gene TRBV28; 7 bases are shared with TRBD1. The CDR3 spans 15 residues. The trim removed 6 bases at V and 1 base at J, leaving 6 bases unmatched. The germline V gene encodes CDR1 MDHEN and CDR2 SYDVKM. CDR3 sequence: CASSAQGSAKNIQYF. The CDR3 DNA follows: TGTGCCAGCAGCGCACAGGGGTCCGCCAAAAACATTCAGTACTTC.

This chain joins TRBV28 and TRBJ1-5; tentatively, D is TRBD1 (6 bases). V dropped 3 bases and J dropped 7 bases, with 19 bases sitting between them. The CDR3 is 16 residues long. Per the germline V gene, CDR1 is MDHEN and CDR2 is SYDVKM. The CDR3 reads CASSLGSGALGQPQHF. CDR3 nucleotide sequence: TGTGCCAGCAGTTTGGGGTCAGGGGCTCTGGGGCAGCCCCAGCATTTT.

This clonotype was observed many times. V gene TRBV2 combines with J gene TRBJ2-7, with 10 positions matching TRBD1. The CDR3 totals 15 residues. The trim removed 3 bases at V and 3 bases at J, leaving 5 bases unmatched. Germline assignment: CDR1 SNHLY and CDR2 FYNNEI. The CDR3 nucleotides are TGTGCCAGCAGTGAGTGGGGGACAGGGGACTACGAGCAGTACTTC. Translated, it gives CASSEWGTGDYEQYF.